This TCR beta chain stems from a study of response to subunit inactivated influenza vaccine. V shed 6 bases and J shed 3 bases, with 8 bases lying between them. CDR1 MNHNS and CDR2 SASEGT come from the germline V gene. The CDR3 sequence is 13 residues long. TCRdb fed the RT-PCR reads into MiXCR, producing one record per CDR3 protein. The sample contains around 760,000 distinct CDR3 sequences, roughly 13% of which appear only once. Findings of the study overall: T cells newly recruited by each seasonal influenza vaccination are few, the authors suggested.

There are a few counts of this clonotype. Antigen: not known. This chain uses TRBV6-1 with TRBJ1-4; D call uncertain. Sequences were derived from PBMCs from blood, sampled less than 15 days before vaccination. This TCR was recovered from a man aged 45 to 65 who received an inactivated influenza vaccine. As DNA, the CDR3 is TGTGCCAGCAGGCGCGGACCTAATGAAAAACTGTTTTTT. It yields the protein CASRRGPNEKLFF.